The 15 T cell receptor beta chains below all came from one sample that was sequenced in a study of T cells in Graves' hyperthyroidism and ophthalmopathy. The investigators amplified TCR beta CDR3 regions from RNA transcripts. RT-PCR in the first round (using the HTBI primer set) targeted the TCR CDR3. TCRdb re-analysed the multiplex PCR reads in MiXCR, keeping a single row per CDR3 protein. The sample records roughly 170,000 distinct CDR3 sequences, roughly 10% being singletons. Source material: blood. Source of these receptors: a woman younger than 30 with Graves' hyperthyroidism that later progressed to Graves' ophthalmopathy.

This clonotype was detected only a few times. The chain is built from TRBV19 and TRBJ2-5, with 7 nucleotides matching TRBD2. The CDR3 extends over 16 amino acids. Trimming removed 4 bases from V and 1 base from J; junction bases left unmatched: 9. CDR1 and CDR2 from the germline V gene are LNHDA and SQIVND (reference sequence). This CDR3 is CASSTQRGGSQETQYF. The CDR3 coding sequence is TGTGCCAGTAGTACCCAGCGGGGAGGGTCCCAAGAGACCCAGTACTTC.

This clonotype was detected many times. V gene TRBV27 combines with J gene TRBJ2-2; D is possibly TRBD2 (5 bases). The CDR3 runs to 13 residues. The V gene's germline CDR1 is MNHEY and CDR2 SMNVEV (reference sequence). V lost 2 bases and J lost 7, with 8 bases in between. The CDR3 sequence: CASSLRGFGELFF. In nucleotides, the CDR3 is TGTGCCAGCAGTTTAAGAGGGTTCGGGGAGCTGTTTTTT.

At least ten counts were recorded for this clonotype. The chain recombines TRBV11-1 with TRBJ2-5, with D unclear. The CDR3 spans 13 residues. CDR1 SGHAT and CDR2 FQDESV come from the germline V gene (reference sequence). Trimming pared 1 base from V and 1 base from J, leaving 4 bases between. The CDR3 reads CASSLVSQETQYF. For the CDR3, the DNA is TGTGCCAGCAGCTTAGTTAGCCAAGAGACCCAGTACTTC.

The chain couples TRBV19 to TRBJ1-2; TRBD1 might be the D (5 bases). Per germline, CDR1 LNHDA and CDR2 SQIVND (reference sequence). Trimming stripped 0 bases from V and 4 bases from J, with 24 bases between. The CDR3 runs 19 residues. The CDR3 nucleotides are TGTGCCAGTAGTATAGATGGGGACGGATTCATAGGTTATTCCTATGGCTACACCTTC. Its protein is CASSIDGDGFIGYSYGYTF.

This clonotype was found a few times. The chain recombines TRBV14 with TRBJ2-1; D possibly corresponds to TRBD2 (5 bases). There are 11 residues in the CDR3. The germline V gene encodes CDR1 SGHDN and CDR2 FVKESK. V lost 1 base, J lost 12 bases, and 7 bases lay in between. The CDR3 loop reads CASSQAAGQFF. Here the CDR3 DNA reads TGTGCCAGCAGCCAAGCTGCGGGGCAGTTCTTC.

This clonotype occurred many times. CDR3 nucleotides: TGTGCCAGCAGTGACAGGAGTTATAGCAATCAGCCCCAGCATTTT. Translated: CASSDRSYSNQPQHF. The genes are TRBV12-3 or TRBV12-4 and TRBJ1-5; perhaps TRBD1 as D (6 bases). The CDR3 runs 15 residues. V lost 5 bases to trimming and J lost 0 bases, with 11 bases between them.

There are many counts of this clonotype. The rearrangement links TRBV4-2 to TRBJ2-7; D is tentatively TRBD1 or TRBD2 (5 bases each). The germline V gene has CDR1 LGHNA and CDR2 YNFKEQ. The CDR3 covers 14 residues. V shed 4 bases and J shed 3 bases, with 13 bases lying between them. The CDR3 region has the DNA TGTGCCAGCAGCCCCAGAGGGGATTTCTACGAGCAGTACTTC. Its protein is CASSPRGDFYEQYF.

The table lists this clonotype with many counts. V gene TRBV5-1 combines with J gene TRBJ2-1; D ambiguous. CDR3 length: 14 amino acids. Germline CDR1 is SGHRS and CDR2 is YFSETQ. V lost 4 bases and J 4 bases, leaving 12 bases between the germline ends. CDR3 in DNA: TGCGCCAGCAGCGAGGACGGCCCATACAATGAGCAGTTCTTC. Translation gives CASSEDGPYNEQFF.

This clonotype was observed many times. This chain uses TRBV15 with TRBJ1-2, with D possibly TRBD1 on 6 matching bases. The CDR3 runs 15 residues. Germline-derived CDR1 and CDR2 are LNHNV and YYDKDF (reference sequence). V shed 2 bases and J shed 7 bases, with 17 bases lying between them. The CDR3 DNA sequence: TGTGCCACCAGCAGACAGGACAGTGTTTTCCTTGGCTACACCTTC. It yields the protein CATSRQDSVFLGYTF.

At least ten counts were recorded for this clonotype. The rearrangement links TRBV6-1 to TRBJ1-5, with D possibly matching TRBD1 (6 bases). The CDR3 is 15 residues long. CDR1 and CDR2 from the germline V gene are MNHNS and SASEGT. The V and J ends lost 1 base and 6 bases respectively, with 13 bases between them. The CDR3 is CASSEVGGGSQPQHF. The CDR3 DNA reads as TGTGCCAGCAGTGAAGTAGGAGGGGGAAGTCAGCCCCAGCATTTT.

The V call is TRBV24-1, the J call TRBJ2-1; D possibly corresponds to TRBD2 (5 bases). V was cut by 4 bases and J by 9 bases, with 12 bases left in between. This CDR3 contains 13 residues. Germline V CDR1 and CDR2: KGHDR, SFDVKD. CDR3 residues: CATSEGHRGEQFF. As DNA, the CDR3 is TGTGCCACCAGTGAGGGCCACCGGGGTGAGCAGTTCTTC.

This clonotype was found many times. CDR3 DNA sequence: TGTGCCAGCAGCGATGACAGGAGGAACACTGAAGCTTTCTTT. Translated: CASSDDRRNTEAFF. The V gene is TRBV2, the J gene TRBJ1-1; TRBD1 might be the D (6 bases). Germline V lookup: CDR1 SNHLY, CDR2 FYNNEI. Deletions cut 6 bases from V and 1 base from J, with 12 bases between. This CDR3 spans 14 amino acids.

This clonotype was detected many times. The chain has TRBV27 and TRBJ2-3; D is perhaps TRBD1 (5 bases). CDR3 length: 16 amino acids. Trimming stripped 4 bases from V and 4 bases from J, with 18 bases between. In germline, CDR1 is MNHEY, CDR2 SMNVEV (reference sequence). The CDR3 nucleotides read TGTGCCAGCAGTTCCGTAGCAGGGATTGAGGCAGATACGCAGTATTTT. Amino acids: CASSSVAGIEADTQYF.

This clonotype has at least ten counts. The rearrangement links TRBV6-5 to TRBJ1-5; D is undetermined. Germline V gene lookup returns CDR1 MNHEY and CDR2 SVGAGI. V lost 2 bases and J 5 bases, leaving 4 bases between the germline ends. The CDR3 is 12 residues long. CDR3 protein: CASSYGDQPQHF. CDR3 nucleotide sequence: TGTGCCAGCAGTTACGGAGATCAGCCCCAGCATTTT.

This clonotype was seen ten or more times. The chain recombines TRBV7-8 with TRBJ1-3; D perhaps matches TRBD1 (6 bases). This CDR3 is 17 amino acids long. The ends were cut back, 5 bases at V and 0 bases at J, with 17 bases in the middle. Per the germline V gene, CDR1 is SGHVS and CDR2 is FQNEAQ. The CDR3, as DNA: TGTGCCAGCAGCCGACCGACAGGAGCCTACTCTGGAAACACCATATATTTT. It codes for CASSRPTGAYSGNTIYF.